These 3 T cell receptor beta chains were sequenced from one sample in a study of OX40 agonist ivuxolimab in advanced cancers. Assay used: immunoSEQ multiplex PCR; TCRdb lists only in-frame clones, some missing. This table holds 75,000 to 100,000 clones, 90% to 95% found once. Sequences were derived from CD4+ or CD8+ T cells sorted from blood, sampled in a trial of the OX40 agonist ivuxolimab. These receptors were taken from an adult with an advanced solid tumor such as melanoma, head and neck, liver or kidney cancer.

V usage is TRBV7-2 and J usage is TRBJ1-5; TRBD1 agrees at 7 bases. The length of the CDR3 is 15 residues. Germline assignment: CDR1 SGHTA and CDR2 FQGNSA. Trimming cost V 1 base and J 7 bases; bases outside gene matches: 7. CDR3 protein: CASSLVSQGGQPQHF. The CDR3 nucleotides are TGTGCCAGCAGCTTAGTCTCCCAGGGGGGACAGCCCCAGCATTTT.

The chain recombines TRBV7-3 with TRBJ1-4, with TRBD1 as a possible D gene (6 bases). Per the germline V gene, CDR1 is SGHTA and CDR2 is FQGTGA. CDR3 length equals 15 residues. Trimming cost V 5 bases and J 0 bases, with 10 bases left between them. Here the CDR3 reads CASSLNRATNEKLFF. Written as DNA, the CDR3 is TGTGCCAGCAGCCTAAACAGGGCAACTAATGAAAAACTGTTTTTT.

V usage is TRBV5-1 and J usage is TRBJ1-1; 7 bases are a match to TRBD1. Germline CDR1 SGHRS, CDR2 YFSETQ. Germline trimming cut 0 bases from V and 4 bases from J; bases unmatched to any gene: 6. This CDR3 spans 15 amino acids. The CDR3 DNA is TGCGCCAGCAGCTTGGAACAGGGGAGTGGCACTGAAGCTTTCTTT. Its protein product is CASSLEQGSGTEAFF.